Listed here is a single TCR beta chain. No antigen is known for it. The sample is drawn from a study of quantifying T cell responses using KT2 cells. Study-wide context: TCR alpha and beta constant-region primers primed reverse transcription of RNA. The second PCR was a qPCR stopped at a predetermined fluorescence threshold. Study results and caveats: KT2 sequence counts showed saturation when very many KT2 cells were spiked in.

Germline V gene data show CDR1 as MNHEY and CDR2 as SMNVEV (reference sequence). This CDR3 is 14 amino acids long. V lost 6 bases and J 6 bases, leaving 12 bases between the germline ends. Each cDNA got a UMI-containing oligo ligated at its 3' end. The first PCR ran 3 to 5 cycles with an equimolar RC1.1 and RC1.2 beta primer mix. TCRdb reanalysed the UMI-ligation and nested PCR reads using MiXCR and keeps one entry per CDR3 protein. There are 40,000 to 50,000 distinct CDR3 sequences in the sample; around 15% occur only once, and less than 50% lies in the top ten. Known numbers of the T cell clone KT2 were added to PBMC. Different KT2-to-PBMC ratios were created with a constant PBMC count.

The rearrangement uses TRBV27 and TRBJ1-6; D perhaps matches TRBD1 (5 bases). The origin of this receptor is a human donor. Sequenced input: PBMCs spiked with cells of the T cell clone KT2. The chain's CDR3 is CASRIQGSNSPLHF. The DNA for the CDR3 is TGTGCCAGCAGAATCCAGGGTTCTAATTCACCCCTCCACTTT.